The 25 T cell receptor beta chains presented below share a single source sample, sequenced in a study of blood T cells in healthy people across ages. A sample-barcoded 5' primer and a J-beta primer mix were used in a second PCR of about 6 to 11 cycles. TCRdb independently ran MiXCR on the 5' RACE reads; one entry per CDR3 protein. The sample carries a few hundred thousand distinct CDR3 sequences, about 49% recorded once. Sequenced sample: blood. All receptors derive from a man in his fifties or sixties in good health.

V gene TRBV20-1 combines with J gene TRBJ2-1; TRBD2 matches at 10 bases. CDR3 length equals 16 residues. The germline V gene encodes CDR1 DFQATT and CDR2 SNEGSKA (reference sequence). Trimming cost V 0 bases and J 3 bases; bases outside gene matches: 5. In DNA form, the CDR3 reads TGCAGTGCTAGAGATACGGCTAGCGGGGGCTACAATGAGCAGTTCTTC. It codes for CSARDTASGGYNEQFF.

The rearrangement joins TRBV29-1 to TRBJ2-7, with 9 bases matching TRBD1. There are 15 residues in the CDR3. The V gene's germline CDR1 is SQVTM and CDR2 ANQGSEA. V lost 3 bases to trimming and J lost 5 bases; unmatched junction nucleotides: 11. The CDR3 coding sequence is TGCAGCGTTGAGGGGACAGGGCTATCTTCCCACGAGCAGTACTTC. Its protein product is CSVEGTGLSSHEQYF.

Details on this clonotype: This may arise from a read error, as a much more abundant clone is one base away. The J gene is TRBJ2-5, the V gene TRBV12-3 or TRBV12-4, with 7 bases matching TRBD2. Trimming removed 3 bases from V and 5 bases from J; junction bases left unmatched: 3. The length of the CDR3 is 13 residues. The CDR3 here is CASSFAGVETQYF. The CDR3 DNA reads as TGTGCCAGCAGTTTCGCGGGGGTGGAGACCCAGTACTTC.

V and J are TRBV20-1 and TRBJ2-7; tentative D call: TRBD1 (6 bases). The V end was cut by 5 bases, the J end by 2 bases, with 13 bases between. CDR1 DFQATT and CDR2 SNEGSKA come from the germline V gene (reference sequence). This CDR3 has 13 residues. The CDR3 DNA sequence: TGCAGTGCTGGGGGCCCTGTCCCCTACGAGCAGTACTTC. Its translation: CSAGGPVPYEQYF.

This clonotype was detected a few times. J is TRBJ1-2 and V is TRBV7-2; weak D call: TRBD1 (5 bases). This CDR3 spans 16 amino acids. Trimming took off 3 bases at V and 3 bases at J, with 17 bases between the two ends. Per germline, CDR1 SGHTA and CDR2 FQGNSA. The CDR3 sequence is CASSLDATQVDYGYTF. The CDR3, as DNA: TGTGCCAGCAGCTTGGATGCGACACAGGTCGACTATGGCTACACCTTC.

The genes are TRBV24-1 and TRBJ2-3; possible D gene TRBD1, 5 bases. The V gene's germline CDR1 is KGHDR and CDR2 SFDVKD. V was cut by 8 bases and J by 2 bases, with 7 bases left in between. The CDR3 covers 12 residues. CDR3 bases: TGTGCCACCATGGACAACACAGATACGCAGTATTTT. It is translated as CATMDNTDTQYF.

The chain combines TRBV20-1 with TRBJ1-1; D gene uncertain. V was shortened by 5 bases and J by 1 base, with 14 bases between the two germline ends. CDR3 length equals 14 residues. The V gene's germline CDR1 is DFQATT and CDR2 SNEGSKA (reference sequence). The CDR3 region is CSALGRQRNTEAFF. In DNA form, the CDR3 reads TGCAGTGCTCTAGGGCGTCAGAGGAACACTGAAGCTTTCTTT.

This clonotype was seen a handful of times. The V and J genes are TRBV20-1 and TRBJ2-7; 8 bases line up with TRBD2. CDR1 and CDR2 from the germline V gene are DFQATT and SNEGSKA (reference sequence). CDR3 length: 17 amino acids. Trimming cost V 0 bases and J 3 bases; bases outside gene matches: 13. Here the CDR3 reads CSARDLSRGGDGYEQYF. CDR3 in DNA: TGCAGTGCTAGAGACCTAAGCCGGGGGGGCGATGGCTACGAGCAGTACTTC.

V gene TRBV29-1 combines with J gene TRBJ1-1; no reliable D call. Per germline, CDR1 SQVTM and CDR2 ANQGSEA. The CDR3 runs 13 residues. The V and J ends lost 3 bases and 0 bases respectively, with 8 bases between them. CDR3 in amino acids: CSVDSRMNTEAFF. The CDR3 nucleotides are TGCAGCGTTGATTCCAGGATGAACACTGAAGCTTTCTTT.

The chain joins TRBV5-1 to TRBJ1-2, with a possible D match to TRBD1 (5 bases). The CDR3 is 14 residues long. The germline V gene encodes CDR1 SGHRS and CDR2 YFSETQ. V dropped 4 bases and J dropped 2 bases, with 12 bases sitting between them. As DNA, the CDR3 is TGCGCCAGCAGCGCCCGGGACCAGAACTATGGCTACACCTTC. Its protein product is CASSARDQNYGYTF.

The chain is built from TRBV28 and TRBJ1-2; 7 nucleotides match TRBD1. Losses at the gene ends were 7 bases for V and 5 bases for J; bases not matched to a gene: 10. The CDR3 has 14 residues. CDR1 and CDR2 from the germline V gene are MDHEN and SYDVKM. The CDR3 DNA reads TGTGCCAGCAAGGGAGGGGGCCCCCATTATGGCTACACCTTC. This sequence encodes CASKGGGPHYGYTF.

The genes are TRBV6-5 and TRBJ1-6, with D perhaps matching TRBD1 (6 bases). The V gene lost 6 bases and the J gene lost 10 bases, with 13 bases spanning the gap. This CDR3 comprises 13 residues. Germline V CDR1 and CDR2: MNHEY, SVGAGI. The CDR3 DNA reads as TGTGCCAGCAGACTGCAGGGGCGCTCACCCCTCCACTTT. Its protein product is CASRLQGRSPLHF.

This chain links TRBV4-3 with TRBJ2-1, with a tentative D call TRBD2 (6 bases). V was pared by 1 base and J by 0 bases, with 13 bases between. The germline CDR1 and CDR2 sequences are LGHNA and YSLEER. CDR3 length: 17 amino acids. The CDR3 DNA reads TGCGCCAGCAGCCAAGTGTTCGGGGGAAGCTCCTACAATGAGCAGTTCTTC. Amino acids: CASSQVFGGSSYNEQFF.

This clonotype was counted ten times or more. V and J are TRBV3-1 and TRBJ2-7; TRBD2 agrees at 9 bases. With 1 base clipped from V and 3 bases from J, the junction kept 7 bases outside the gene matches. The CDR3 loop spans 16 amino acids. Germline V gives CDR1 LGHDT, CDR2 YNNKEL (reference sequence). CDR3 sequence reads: CASSQVLAGANYEQYF. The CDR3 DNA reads TGTGCCAGCAGCCAAGTGTTAGCGGGGGCAAACTACGAGCAGTACTTC.

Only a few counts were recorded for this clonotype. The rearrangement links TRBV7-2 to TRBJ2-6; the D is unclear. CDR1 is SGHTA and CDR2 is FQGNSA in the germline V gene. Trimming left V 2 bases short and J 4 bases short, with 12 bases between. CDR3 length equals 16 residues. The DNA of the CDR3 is TGTGCCAGCAGCTTAACCCCAGCGTCCGGGGCCAACGTCCTGACTTTC. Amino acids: CASSLTPASGANVLTF.

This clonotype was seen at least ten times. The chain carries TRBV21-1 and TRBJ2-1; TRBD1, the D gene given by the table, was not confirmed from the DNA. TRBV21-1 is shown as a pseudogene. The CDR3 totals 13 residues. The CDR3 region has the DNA TGTGCCAGCAGCACACACGACAGGGCGGGAGAGTTCTTC. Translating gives CASSTHDRAGEFF.

CDR3 sequence (DNA): TGCAGTGCTAGCGGGCCCACCTTTGCTAGCACAGATACGCAGTATTTT. Protein sequence: CSASGPTFASTDTQYF. The gene calls are TRBV20-1 and TRBJ2-3; D uncertain. CDR3 length: 16 residues. Trimming took off 3 bases at V and 0 bases at J, with 16 bases between the two ends. CDR1 and CDR2 from the germline V gene are DFQATT and SNEGSKA (reference sequence).

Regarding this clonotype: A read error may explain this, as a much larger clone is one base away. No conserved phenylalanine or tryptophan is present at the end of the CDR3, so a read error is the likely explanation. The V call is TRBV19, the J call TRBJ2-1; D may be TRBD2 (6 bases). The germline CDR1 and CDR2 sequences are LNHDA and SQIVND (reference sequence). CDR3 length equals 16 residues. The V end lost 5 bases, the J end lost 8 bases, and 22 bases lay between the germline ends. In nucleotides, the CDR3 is TGTGCCAGTAGTCCCCGACTAGTTGCAAGTATCGATGAGCAGTTCGTC. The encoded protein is CASSPRLVASIDEQFV.

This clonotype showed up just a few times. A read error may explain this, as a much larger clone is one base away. For the CDR3, the DNA is TGCAGTGCTAGAGAGGCTAGCGTGGAGCAGTACTTC. This codes for CSAREASVEQYF. V and J are TRBV20-1 and TRBJ2-7; a weak D match, TRBD2 (6 bases). V was pared by 0 bases and J by 7 bases, with 10 bases between. Germline CDR1 and CDR2: DFQATT and SNEGSKA (reference sequence). The CDR3 is 12 amino acids.

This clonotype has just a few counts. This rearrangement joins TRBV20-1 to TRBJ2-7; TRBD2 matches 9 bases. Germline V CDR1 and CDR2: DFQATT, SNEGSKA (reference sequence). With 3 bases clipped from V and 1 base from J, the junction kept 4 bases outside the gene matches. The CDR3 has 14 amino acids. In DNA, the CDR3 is TGCAGTGCTAGCCCGGGACTAGCATCCTACGAGCAGTACTTC. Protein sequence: CSASPGLASYEQYF.

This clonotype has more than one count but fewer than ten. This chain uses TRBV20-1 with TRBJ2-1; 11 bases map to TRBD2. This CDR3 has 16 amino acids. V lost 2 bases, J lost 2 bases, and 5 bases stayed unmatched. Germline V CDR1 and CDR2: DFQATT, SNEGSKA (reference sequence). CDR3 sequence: CSARPPTSGAYNEQFF. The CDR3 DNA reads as TGCAGTGCTAGACCTCCGACTAGCGGGGCCTACAATGAGCAGTTCTTC.

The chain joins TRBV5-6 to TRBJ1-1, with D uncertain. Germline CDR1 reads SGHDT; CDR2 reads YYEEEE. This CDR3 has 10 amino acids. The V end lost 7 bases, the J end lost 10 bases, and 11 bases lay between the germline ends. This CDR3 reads CASGRTRAFF. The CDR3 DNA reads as TGTGCCAGCGGTCGGACGAGAGCTTTCTTT. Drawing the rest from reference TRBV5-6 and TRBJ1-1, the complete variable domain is DAGVTQSPTHLIKTRGQQVTLRCSPKSGHDTVSWYQQALGQGPQFIFQYYEEEERQRGNFPDRFSGHQFPNYSSELNVNALLLGDSALYLCASGRTRAFFGQGTRLTVV.

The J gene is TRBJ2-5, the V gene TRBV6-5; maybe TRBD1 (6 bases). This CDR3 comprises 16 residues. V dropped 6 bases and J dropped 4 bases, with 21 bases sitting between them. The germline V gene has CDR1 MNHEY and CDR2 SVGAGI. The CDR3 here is CASRPTLGGSRETQYF. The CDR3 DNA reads TGTGCCAGCAGACCAACCCTAGGGGGATCCCGAGAGACCCAGTACTTC.

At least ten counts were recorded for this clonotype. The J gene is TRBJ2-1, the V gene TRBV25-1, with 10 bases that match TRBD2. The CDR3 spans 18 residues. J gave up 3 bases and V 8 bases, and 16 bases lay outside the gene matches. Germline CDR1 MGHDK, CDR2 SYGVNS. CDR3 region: CASSKPIAGGLFYNEQFF. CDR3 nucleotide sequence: TGTGCCAGCTCAAAACCTATAGCGGGGGGTCTGTTCTACAATGAGCAGTTCTTC.

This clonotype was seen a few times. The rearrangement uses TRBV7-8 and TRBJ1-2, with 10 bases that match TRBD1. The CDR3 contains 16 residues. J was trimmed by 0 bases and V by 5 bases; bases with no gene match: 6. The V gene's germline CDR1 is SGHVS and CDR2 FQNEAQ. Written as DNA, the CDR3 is TGTGCCAGCAGCCCCCGACAGGGGGCGCCTAACTATGGCTACACCTTC. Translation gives CASSPRQGAPNYGYTF. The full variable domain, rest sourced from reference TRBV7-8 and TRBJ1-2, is GAGVSQSPRYKVAKRGQDVALRCDPISGHVSLFWYQQALGQGPEFLTYFQNEAQLDKSGLPSDRFFAERPEGSVSTLKIQRTQQEDSAVYLCASSPRQGAPNYGYTFGSGTRLTVV.